The 26 T cell receptor beta chains presented below share a single source sample, sequenced in a study of T cells in Graves' hyperthyroidism and ophthalmopathy (dated 2019 in TCRdb). Libraries were prepared through multiplex PCR. The instrument was an Illumina HiSeq 2000. The TCR beta CDR3 regions were amplified from the RNA transcripts. The first round of RT-PCR for the TCR CDR3 was performed with the HTBI primer set and the Qiagen OneStep RT-PCR kit. TCRdb took the public reads, trimmed them with fastp at Q25, ran MiXCR for clone calling and kept in-frame beta chains. For every CDR3 protein sequence, its rows merge into one entry that carries the most common genes and DNA. Within this sample are some 250,000 distinct CDR3 sequences, with more than 12% of them counted one time only. 13% of the sample is held by the ten biggest clonotypes. The specimen sequenced was blood. Every receptor here comes from a woman between 40 and 55 years old with Graves' hyperthyroidism that later progressed to Graves' ophthalmopathy.

This clonotype has more than one count but fewer than ten. V gene TRBV10-3 combines with J gene TRBJ1-3, with D tentatively TRBD1 (5 bases). The CDR3 contains 15 residues. V was clipped by 4 bases and J by 0 bases, with 10 bases between them. CDR1 and CDR2 (germline): ENHRY, SYGVKD. This CDR3 is CAISVSGLSGNTIYF. The CDR3 region has the DNA TGTGCCATCAGTGTCTCGGGGCTCTCTGGAAACACCATATATTTT.

This clonotype was seen at least ten times. The V gene is TRBV24-1, the J gene TRBJ2-1, with TRBD2 identical over 7 bases. The CDR3 length is 16 residues. The V gene's germline CDR1 is KGHDR and CDR2 SFDVKD. J lost 1 base, V lost 4 bases, and 6 bases had no gene match. The CDR3 coding sequence is TGTGCCACCAGTGACCCCAGCGGGATATCCTACAATGAGCAGTTCTTC. Translating it yields CATSDPSGISYNEQFF.

This clonotype was recorded many times. The genes are TRBV12-5 and TRBJ2-6, with D tentatively TRBD1 (6 bases). The CDR3 is made up of 16 amino acids. Trimming left V 9 bases short and J 3 bases short, with 18 bases between. Germline V gives CDR1 LGHNT, CDR2 FRNRAP. In nucleotides, the CDR3 is TGTGCTAGCGCCCCCGGGGCAGGGGTTGGGGCCAACGTCCTGACTTTC. The encoded protein is CASAPGAGVGANVLTF.

This clonotype was counted only a few times. This chain connects TRBV19 to TRBJ2-2; D not resolved. The CDR3 sequence is 14 residues long. Trimming took 3 bases from V and 1 from J, leaving 6 bases between them. Germline V lookup: CDR1 LNHDA, CDR2 SQIVND (reference sequence). The CDR3 protein is CASSMYGNTGELFF. The CDR3, as DNA: TGTGCCAGTAGTATGTATGGGAACACCGGGGAGCTGTTTTTT. The full variable domain, its missing parts supplied by reference TRBV19 and TRBJ2-2, is DGGITQSPKYLFRKEGQNVTLSCEQNLNHDAMYWYRQDPGQGLRLIYYSQIVNDFQKGDIAEGYSVSREKKESFPLTVTSAQKNPTAFYLCASSMYGNTGELFFGEGSRLTVL.

This chain links TRBV18 with TRBJ1-5; 8 positions match TRBD1. CDR1 and CDR2 from the germline V gene are KGHSH and LQKENI. V lost 5 bases, J lost 7 bases, and 7 bases stayed unmatched. The CDR3 totals 14 residues. CDR3 in DNA: TGTGCCAGCTCATCTCAGGGGGCTGAACAGCCCCAGCATTTT. Encoded protein: CASSSQGAEQPQHF.

The chain couples TRBV27 to TRBJ1-2, with a weak D call TRBD1 (5 bases). Between the trimmed V and J ends, which lost 6 bases and 6 bases, there was a span of 17 bases. Germline lookup yields CDR1 MNHEY and CDR2 SMNVEV (reference sequence). This CDR3 region has 14 residues. CDR3 nucleotide sequence: TGTGCCAGCAGGATGGCAGGACGAGGGGATGGCTACACCTTC. Translating it yields CASRMAGRGDGYTF.

This clonotype was picked up many times. The DNA of the CDR3 is TGTGCCAGCACCAACAAGGCAGGGGCCGATCAGCCCCAGCATTTT. Its translation: CASTNKAGADQPQHF. V and J are TRBV28 and TRBJ1-5, with D perhaps TRBD1 (6 bases). The V end was cut by 7 bases, the J end by 5 bases, with 18 bases between. The CDR3 has 15 amino acids. Germline V lookup: CDR1 MDHEN, CDR2 SYDVKM.

In this sample, this clonotype turned up many times. The rearrangement links TRBV3-1 to TRBJ1-3, with D hard to call. Trimming took off 1 base at V and 8 bases at J, with 12 bases between the two ends. Germline lookup yields CDR1 LGHDT and CDR2 YNNKEL (reference sequence). The length of the CDR3 is 14 residues. CDR3 DNA: TGTGCCAGCAGCCAAGGCTCGGGTGGGGACACCATATATTTT. Amino acids: CASSQGSGGDTIYF.

This clonotype was seen once. This sequence joins TRBV9 and TRBJ2-1; TRBD2 might be the D (7 bases). V lost 3 bases and J lost 12, with 10 bases in between. The CDR3 totals 11 residues. Per the germline V gene, CDR1 is SGDLS and CDR2 is YYNGEE. Written as DNA, the CDR3 is TGTGCCAGCAGCGGGGAGGGGGTGCAGTTCTTC. This encodes CASSGEGVQFF.

This clonotype was counted many times. This rearrangement joins TRBV6-1 to TRBJ1-4; the D gene is possibly TRBD1 (5 bases). Germline-derived CDR1 and CDR2 are MNHNS and SASEGT. Deletions cut 11 bases from V and 0 bases from J, with 16 bases between. The CDR3 contains 15 residues. The CDR3 loop is CAARGGFATNEKLFF. The CDR3, as DNA: TGTGCCGCTAGGGGAGGATTTGCAACTAATGAAAAACTGTTTTTT.

This clonotype was seen repeatedly, ten times or more. This chain links TRBV5-1 with TRBJ2-2; 7 bases match TRBD2. J gave up 2 bases and V 1 base, and 14 bases lay outside the gene matches. Germline lookup yields CDR1 SGHRS and CDR2 YFSETQ. This CDR3 comprises 19 residues. CDR3 sequence reads: CASSLFLALAEKNTGELFF. DNA of the CDR3: TGCGCCAGCAGCTTGTTCCTAGCCCTAGCGGAAAAAAACACCGGGGAGCTGTTTTTT.

This clonotype came up many times. CDR3 bases: TGTGCCAGCAGCTTAGAGTCACCCCTCCACTTT. This translates into CASSLESPLHF. The V call is TRBV7-3, the J call TRBJ1-6, with no clear D. With 2 bases removed from V and 10 bases from J, the gap between germline ends came to 3 bases. This CDR3 contains 11 residues. Germline V gene sequence: CDR1 SGHTA, CDR2 FQGTGA.

A few counts support this clonotype. The CDR3 DNA follows: TGTGCCAATCTGGTCTTCGATGAGCAGTTCTTC. As protein: CANLVFDEQFF. The chain joins TRBV12-3 or TRBV12-4 to TRBJ2-1; D remains ambiguous. With 10 bases removed from V and 8 bases from J, the gap between germline ends came to 12 bases. The length of the CDR3 is 11 residues.

The table lists this clonotype with many counts. The chain combines TRBV7-2 with TRBJ2-5; D is unresolved. The CDR3 is 15 residues long. Germline V gene sequence: CDR1 SGHTA, CDR2 FQGNSA. The V and J ends lost 0 bases and 5 bases respectively, with 13 bases between them. DNA of the CDR3: TGTGCCAGCAGCTTAGCGCGTGATAGCTGGGAGACCCAGTACTTC. Translation: CASSLARDSWETQYF.

This clonotype occurred a few times. Written as DNA, the CDR3 is TGTGCCAGTAGCCTGCCGCGGGACAGGGTCTATAGCAATCAGCCCCAGCATTTT. It codes for CASSLPRDRVYSNQPQHF. The V and J genes are TRBV19 and TRBJ1-5; 9 bases line up with TRBD1. The CDR3 length is 18 residues. The V and J ends lost 6 bases and 0 bases, in that order; junction bases with no gene match: 12. CDR1 LNHDA and CDR2 SQIVND come from the germline V gene (reference sequence).

The chain combines TRBV4-1 with TRBJ1-5, with 7 bases lining up with TRBD1. This CDR3 has 16 amino acids. Per germline, CDR1 MGHRA and CDR2 YSYEKL. V dropped 1 base and J dropped 1; count of bases not matched to a gene: 4. The CDR3 here is CASSQGQGGSNQPQHF. The CDR3 DNA sequence: TGCGCCAGCAGCCAAGGTCAGGGGGGAAGCAATCAGCCCCAGCATTTT.

The chain employs TRBV5-1 and TRBJ2-3, with 7 positions matching TRBD1. The CDR3 loop spans 15 amino acids. The germline CDR1 and CDR2 sequences are SGHRS and YFSETQ. J gave up 1 base and V 4 bases, and 6 bases lay outside the gene matches. As DNA, the CDR3 is TGCGCCAGCAGCAGAGGGACAGTAGGCACAGATACGCAGTATTTT. As protein: CASSRGTVGTDTQYF.

This clonotype was observed a few times. The CDR3 is CASSAGDSYNEQFF. For the CDR3, the DNA is TGTGCCAGCAGCGCCGGGGACAGTTACAATGAGCAGTTCTTC. The V gene is TRBV9, the J gene TRBJ2-1, with 7 positions matching TRBD1. Germline CDR1 and CDR2: SGDLS and YYNGEE. The length of the CDR3 is 14 residues. With 3 bases clipped from V and 4 bases from J, the junction kept 4 bases outside the gene matches.

At least ten counts were recorded for this clonotype. The V gene is TRBV29-1, the J gene TRBJ2-7, with TRBD2 matching over 12 bases. In germline, CDR1 is SQVTM, CDR2 ANQGSEA. Trimming at V came to 4 bases and at J to 3 bases, leaving 4 bases not matched to a gene. CDR3 size: 14 residues. This CDR3 is CSVGRLAGDYEQYF. Written as DNA, the CDR3 is TGCAGCGTTGGAAGACTAGCGGGAGACTACGAGCAGTACTTC.

This clonotype was recorded many times. This chain joins TRBV27 and TRBJ2-3, with D hard to call. The CDR3 runs 16 residues. V was pared by 7 bases and J by 2 bases, with 19 bases between. The V gene's germline CDR1 is MNHEY and CDR2 SMNVEV (reference sequence). Written as DNA, the CDR3 is TGTGCCAGCACTCCGGTGGACCCATCCTCCACAGATACGCAGTATTTT. It encodes CASTPVDPSSTDTQYF.

This clonotype was found many times. The rearrangement uses TRBV30 and TRBJ2-5; tentatively, D is TRBD2 (6 bases). Germline CDR1 GTSNPN, CDR2 SVGIG (reference sequence). V lost 6 bases and J lost 1, with 18 bases in between. This CDR3 spans 15 amino acids. Written as DNA, the CDR3 is TGTGCCTGCCAACTTTCGGGACTCCTCCAAGAGACCCAGTACTTC. As protein: CACQLSGLLQETQYF.

This clonotype was detected only a few times. V usage is TRBV27 and J usage is TRBJ2-7, with 7 bases aligning to TRBD1. Germline V gene lookup returns CDR1 MNHEY and CDR2 SMNVEV (reference sequence). V shed 10 bases, J shed 4 bases, and the junction held 10 bases outside the gene matches. The CDR3 covers 13 residues. CDR3 in amino acids: CATTLRQGYEQYF. The DNA for the CDR3 is TGTGCCACCACGCTCAGACAGGGATACGAGCAGTACTTC.

This chain joins TRBV11-2 and TRBJ1-2, with 7 bases identical to TRBD1. Germline V gives CDR1 SGHAT, CDR2 FQNNGV. V was clipped by 0 bases and J by 3 bases; unmatched bases: 7. The CDR3 loop spans 16 amino acids. CDR3 loop: CASSLDIRGRDYGYTF. The CDR3 nucleotides are TGTGCCAGCAGCTTAGATATCAGGGGGAGAGACTATGGCTACACCTTC.

The sample holds many counts of this clonotype. The rearrangement uses TRBV5-1 and TRBJ2-7; either TRBD1 or TRBD2 may supply D (5 bases each). The CDR3 runs to 14 residues. CDR1 is SGHRS and CDR2 is YFSETQ in the germline V gene. Trimming shortened V by 10 bases and J by 0 bases, and 17 bases separated the two germline ends. CDR3 DNA: TGCGCCTCGAGCTGGGACCCAAGCTCCTACGAGCAGTACTTC. Amino acid sequence: CASSWDPSSYEQYF.

This clonotype was found many times. This chain connects TRBV20-1 to TRBJ1-6; 7 nucleotides align to TRBD1. V lost 3 bases and J lost 9; bases outside the gene matches: 8. This CDR3 region has 14 residues. Germline values: CDR1 DFQATT, CDR2 SNEGSKA (reference sequence). The CDR3 sequence: CSARHGQDASPLHF. In nucleotides, the CDR3 is TGCAGTGCTAGGCATGGACAGGATGCTTCACCCCTCCACTTT.

Regarding this clonotype: A clone one base away is much larger, so this may be a read error. The chain combines TRBV6-2 or TRBV6-3 with TRBJ2-2; no firm D call. Germline loops: CDR1 MNHEY, CDR2 SVGEGT. The CDR3 sequence is 14 residues long. The CDR3 is CASIYSPGGGELFF. In nucleotides, the CDR3 is TGTGCCAGCATTTACAGTCCGGGTGGCGGGGAGCTGTTTTTT.